Each of the 13 T cell receptor beta chains below was sequenced from the same sample in a study of PD-1 blockade in classical Hodgkin lymphoma (TCRdb year 2020). Sample time point, as interpreted from the label and publication: cycle 4 day 1 (C4D1), after less than seven weeks of nivolumab. All trial patients had relapsed after autologous stem cell transplantation, with cohorts A, B and C differing in prior brentuximab vedotin exposure. The receptor library was made with the immunoSEQ multiplex PCR assay. Held by TCRdb, this immuneACCESS table contains in-frame sequences only and omits some clones. Under half of the omission traces to an unresolved V gene where checked; the cause of the rest is unknown. The sample contains more than 40,000 clones, about three quarters of them found a single time. More than 35% of the sample goes to the ten largest clones. The material sequenced was peripheral blood mononuclear cells (PBMCs), taken before the fourth cycle of nivolumab. Receptors were obtained from a human donor with classical Hodgkin lymphoma.

The chain recombines TRBV30 with TRBJ1-2; D is possibly TRBD1 (5 bases). Germline V lookup: CDR1 GTSNPN, CDR2 SVGIG (reference sequence). The length of the CDR3 is 12 residues. The ends were cut back, 3 bases at V and 8 bases at J, with 13 bases in the middle. DNA for the CDR3: TGTGCCTGGAGCAGGGAGGCCGGGGGCTACACCTTC. It encodes CAWSREAGGYTF.

This rearrangement joins TRBV6-6 to TRBJ1-4; the match to TRBD1 covers 9 bases. The germline V gene encodes CDR1 MNHNY and CDR2 SVGAGI (reference sequence). The CDR3 is 14 amino acids. V was clipped by 6 bases and J by 8 bases; unmatched bases: 7. CDR3 nucleotide sequence: TGTGCCAGCAGCCCGGGACAGGGTGTAGAAAAACTGTTTTTT. This codes for CASSPGQGVEKLFF.

The chain employs TRBV6-1 and TRBJ2-5; TRBD2 agrees at 9 bases. Per germline, CDR1 MNHNS and CDR2 SASEGT. V dropped 7 bases and J dropped 5; count of bases not matched to a gene: 11. The CDR3 has 15 amino acids. The CDR3 region is CASNQPAGGWETQYF. In DNA form, the CDR3 reads TGTGCCAGCAACCAGCCAGCGGGGGGTTGGGAGACCCAGTACTTC.

The J gene is TRBJ2-1, the V gene TRBV5-1; no definite D call. With 2 bases removed from V and 0 bases from J, the gap between germline ends came to 9 bases. CDR3 length equals 15 residues. From germline, CDR1 is SGHRS and CDR2 YFSETQ. Written as DNA, the CDR3 is TGCGCCAGCAGCTTACAAGGTAGCTCCTACAATGAGCAGTTCTTC. Its protein is CASSLQGSSYNEQFF.

The chain combines TRBV7-2 with TRBJ2-2; no clear D gene. This CDR3 has 15 residues. The V gene's germline CDR1 is SGHTA and CDR2 FQGNSA. The germline V and J ends were trimmed by 6 bases and 4 bases, with 15 bases remaining between them. CDR3 sequence: CASRGAMRITGELFF. The CDR3 nucleotides read TGTGCCAGCAGAGGCGCTATGAGGATCACCGGGGAGCTGTTTTTT.

This chain uses TRBV9 with TRBJ2-1; TRBD2 aligns across 8 bases. From germline, CDR1 is SGDLS and CDR2 YYNGEE. The CDR3 sequence is 15 residues long. With 1 base clipped from V and 1 base from J, the junction kept 1 base outside the gene matches. The CDR3 DNA is TGTGCCAGCAGCGTAAGCGGGGGTTCCTACAATGAGCAGTTCTTC. Amino acids: CASSVSGGSYNEQFF.

V usage is TRBV19 and J usage is TRBJ2-3; tentatively, D is TRBD1 or TRBD2 (5 bases each). CDR1 LNHDA and CDR2 SQIVND come from the germline V gene (reference sequence). This CDR3 region has 12 residues. V lost 3 bases and J lost 8, with 9 bases in between. CDR3 nucleotide sequence: TGTGCCAGTAGTATCGAGGGGACTACGCAGTATTTT. This sequence encodes CASSIEGTTQYF.

This chain uses TRBV6-6 with TRBJ1-6; the match to TRBD1 covers 11 bases. The CDR3 totals 13 residues. Germline trimming cut 10 bases from V and 8 bases from J; bases unmatched to any gene: 4. Per the germline V gene, CDR1 is MNHNY and CDR2 is SVGAGI (reference sequence). CDR3: CATSGQGDSPLHF. The CDR3 bases are TGTGCCACCTCGGGACAGGGGGATTCACCCCTCCACTTT.

By sample share, this clone is medium-sized. This sequence joins TRBV11-2 and TRBJ2-1, with D unresolved. The CDR3 extends over 12 amino acids. V was shortened by 5 bases and J by 5 bases, with 7 bases between the two germline ends. The V gene's germline CDR1 is SGHAT and CDR2 FQNNGV. Here the CDR3 reads CASSGWDNEQFF. The CDR3 DNA sequence: TGTGCCAGCAGCGGGTGGGACAATGAGCAGTTCTTC.

The chain is built from TRBV5-1 and TRBJ2-1; 7 bases map to TRBD1. The V segment lost 4 bases and the J segment 4 bases; nucleotides outside the gene matches: 5. Germline assignment: CDR1 SGHRS and CDR2 YFSETQ. CDR3 size: 14 residues. This CDR3 reads CASSPGQIYNEQFF. CDR3 coding DNA: TGCGCCAGCAGCCCGGGACAGATTTACAATGAGCAGTTCTTC.

The chain carries TRBV19 and TRBJ2-5; unclear D gene. Germline CDR1 and CDR2: LNHDA and SQIVND (reference sequence). V gave up 6 bases and J gave up 4 bases, with 12 bases separating them. The CDR3 length is 13 residues. The CDR3 DNA reads TGTGCCAGTAGACGTAAGGTAGGAGAGACCCAGTACTTC. It translates to CASRRKVGETQYF.

The chain joins TRBV9 to TRBJ2-1, with a weak D call TRBD2 (5 bases). The V and J ends lost 0 bases and 7 bases respectively, with 17 bases between them. The CDR3 totals 16 residues. Germline V gene data show CDR1 as SGDLS and CDR2 as YYNGEE. Written as DNA, the CDR3 is TGTGCCAGCAGCGTAGGGAGGCAGCCAAGCCCGAATGAGCAGTTCTTC. As protein: CASSVGRQPSPNEQFF.

J is TRBJ2-7 and V is TRBV9, with D possibly being TRBD1 (6 bases). The CDR3 is 16 amino acids. Germline-derived CDR1 and CDR2 are SGDLS and YYNGEE. V dropped 0 bases and J dropped 0 bases, with 13 bases sitting between them. Here the CDR3 DNA reads TGTGCCAGCAGCGTAGGGGGGCAGGGAAGCTCCTACGAGCAGTACTTC. This encodes CASSVGGQGSSYEQYF.